This T cell receptor beta chain appears in the sequencing data of a study of T cell responses to AZD1222 COVID-19 vaccine. Trimming pared 2 bases from V and 3 bases from J, leaving 9 bases between. The CDR3 runs 14 residues. In germline, CDR1 is MNHEY, CDR2 SVGEGT. Measured with immunoSEQ multiplex PCR; TCRdb has only the in-frame clones, and not every one. The repertoire holds about 140,000 clones, roughly 92% seen once, with approximately 5.4% in the top ten. This specimen consisted of peripheral blood, obtained on day 0 of AZD1222 vaccination. The sequence was collected from an adult in good health. The chain employs TRBV6-2 or TRBV6-3 and TRBJ2-3; the D is unclear. The CDR3 DNA reads as TGTGCCAGCAGTTACGTGGTTCGGACAGATACGCAGTATTTT. This gives the protein CASSYVVRTDTQYF.